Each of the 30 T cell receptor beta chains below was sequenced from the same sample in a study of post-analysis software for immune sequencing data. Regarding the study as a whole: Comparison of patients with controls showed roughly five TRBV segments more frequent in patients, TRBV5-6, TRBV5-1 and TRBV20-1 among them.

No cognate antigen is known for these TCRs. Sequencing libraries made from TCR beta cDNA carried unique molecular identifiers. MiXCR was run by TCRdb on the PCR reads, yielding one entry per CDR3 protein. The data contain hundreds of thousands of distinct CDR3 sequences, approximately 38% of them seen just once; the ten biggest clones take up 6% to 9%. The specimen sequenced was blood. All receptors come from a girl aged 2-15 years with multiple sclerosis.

The CDR3 sequence is CASSVGVTDGYTF. CDR3 DNA: TGTGCCAGCAGCGTAGGAGTCACGGATGGCTACACCTTC. The chain joins TRBV9 to TRBJ1-2; no reliable D call. Germline CDR1 SGDLS, CDR2 YYNGEE. This CDR3 is 13 amino acids long. Deletions cut 0 bases from V and 6 bases from J, with 9 bases between.

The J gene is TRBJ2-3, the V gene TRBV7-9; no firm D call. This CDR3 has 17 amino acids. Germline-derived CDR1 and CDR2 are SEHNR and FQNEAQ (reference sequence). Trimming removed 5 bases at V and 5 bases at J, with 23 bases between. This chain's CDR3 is CASSHIPPRKLQDTQYF. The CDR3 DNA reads TGTGCCAGCAGCCATATTCCCCCCAGAAAACTACAAGATACGCAGTATTTT.

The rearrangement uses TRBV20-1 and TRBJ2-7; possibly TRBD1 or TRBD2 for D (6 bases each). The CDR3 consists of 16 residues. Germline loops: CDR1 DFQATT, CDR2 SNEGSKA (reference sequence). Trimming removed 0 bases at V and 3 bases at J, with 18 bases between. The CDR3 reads CSARDRGGRENYEQYF. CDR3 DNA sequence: TGCAGTGCTAGAGACAGGGGAGGTAGGGAGAACTACGAGCAGTACTTC.

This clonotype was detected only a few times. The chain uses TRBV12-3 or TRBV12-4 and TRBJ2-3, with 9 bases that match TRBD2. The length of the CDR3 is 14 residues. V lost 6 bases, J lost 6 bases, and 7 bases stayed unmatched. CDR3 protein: CASRREGRVDTQYF. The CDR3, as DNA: TGTGCCAGCAGGCGGGAGGGCCGAGTGGATACGCAGTATTTT.

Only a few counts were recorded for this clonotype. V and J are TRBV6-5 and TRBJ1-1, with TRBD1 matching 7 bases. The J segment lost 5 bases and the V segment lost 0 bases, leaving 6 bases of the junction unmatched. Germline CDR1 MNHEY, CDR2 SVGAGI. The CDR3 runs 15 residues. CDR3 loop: CASSYSRTGETEAFF. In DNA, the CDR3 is TGTGCCAGCAGTTACTCTCGGACAGGAGAGACTGAAGCTTTCTTT.

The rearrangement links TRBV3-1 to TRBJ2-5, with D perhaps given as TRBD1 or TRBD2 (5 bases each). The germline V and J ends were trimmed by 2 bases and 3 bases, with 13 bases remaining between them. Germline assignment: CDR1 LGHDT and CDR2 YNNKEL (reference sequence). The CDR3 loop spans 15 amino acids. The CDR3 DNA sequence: TGTGCCAGCAGCCAAAAGTCCATGGGGGAAGAGACCCAGTACTTC. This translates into CASSQKSMGEETQYF.

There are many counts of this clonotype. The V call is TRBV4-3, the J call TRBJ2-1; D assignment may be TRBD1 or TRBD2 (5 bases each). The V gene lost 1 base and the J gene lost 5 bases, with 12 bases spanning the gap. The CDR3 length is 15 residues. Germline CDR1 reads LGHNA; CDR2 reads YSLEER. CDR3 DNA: TGCGCCAGCAGCCAAGGGGACCTAGCCCACAATGAGCAGTTCTTC. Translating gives CASSQGDLAHNEQFF.

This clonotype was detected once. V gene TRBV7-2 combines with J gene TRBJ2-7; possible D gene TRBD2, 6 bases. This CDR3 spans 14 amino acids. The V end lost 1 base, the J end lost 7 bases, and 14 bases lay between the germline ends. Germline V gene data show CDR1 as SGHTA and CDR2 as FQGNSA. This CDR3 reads CASSLGLGSTEQYF. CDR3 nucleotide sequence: TGTGCCAGCAGCTTAGGACTAGGCAGTACGGAGCAGTACTTC.

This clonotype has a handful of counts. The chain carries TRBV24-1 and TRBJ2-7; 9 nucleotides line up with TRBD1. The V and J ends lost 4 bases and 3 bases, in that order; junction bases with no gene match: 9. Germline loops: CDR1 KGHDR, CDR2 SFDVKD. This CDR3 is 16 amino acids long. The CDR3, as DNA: TGTGCCACCAGTGACGGGAGGACAGGGGCCATCTACGAGCAGTACTTC. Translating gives CATSDGRTGAIYEQYF.

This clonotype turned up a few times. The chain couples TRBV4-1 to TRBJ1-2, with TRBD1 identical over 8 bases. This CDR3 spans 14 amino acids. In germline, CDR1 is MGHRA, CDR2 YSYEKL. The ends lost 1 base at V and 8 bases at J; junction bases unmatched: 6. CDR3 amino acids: CASSQGQGAGGYTF. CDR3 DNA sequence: TGCGCCAGCAGCCAAGGTCAGGGGGCGGGAGGCTACACCTTC.

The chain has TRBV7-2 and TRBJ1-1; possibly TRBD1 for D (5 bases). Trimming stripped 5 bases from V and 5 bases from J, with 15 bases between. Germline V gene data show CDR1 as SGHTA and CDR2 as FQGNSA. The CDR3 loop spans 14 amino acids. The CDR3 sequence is CASSPKGSLTEAFF. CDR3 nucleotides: TGTGCCAGCAGCCCGAAGGGGAGTTTAACTGAAGCTTTCTTT.

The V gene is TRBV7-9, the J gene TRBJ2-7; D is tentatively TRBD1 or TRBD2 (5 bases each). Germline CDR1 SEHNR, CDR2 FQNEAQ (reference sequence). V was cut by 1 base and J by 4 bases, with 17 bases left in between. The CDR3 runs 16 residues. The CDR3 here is CASSLVAGPEGYEQYF. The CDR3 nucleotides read TGTGCCAGCAGCTTAGTCGCAGGGCCAGAGGGGTACGAGCAGTACTTC.

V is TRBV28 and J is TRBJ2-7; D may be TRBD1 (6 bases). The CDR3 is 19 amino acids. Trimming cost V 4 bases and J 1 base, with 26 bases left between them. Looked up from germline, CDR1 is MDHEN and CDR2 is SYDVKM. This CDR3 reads CASSSYDRSRFTHSYEQYF. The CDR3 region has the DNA TGTGCCAGCAGTTCCTATGACAGGTCCAGATTCACTCATTCCTACGAGCAGTACTTC. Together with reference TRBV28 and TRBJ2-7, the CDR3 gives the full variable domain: DVKVTQSSRYLVKRTGEKVFLECVQDMDHENMFWYRQDPGLGLRLIYFSYDVKMKEKGDIPEGYSVSREKKERFSLILESASTNQTSMYLCASSSYDRSRFTHSYEQYFGPGTRLTVT.

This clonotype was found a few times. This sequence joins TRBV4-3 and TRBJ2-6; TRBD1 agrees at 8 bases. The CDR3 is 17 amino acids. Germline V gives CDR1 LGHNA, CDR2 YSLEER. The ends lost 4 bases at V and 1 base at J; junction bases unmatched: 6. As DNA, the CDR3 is TGCGCCAGCAGCCCGGACAGGGTTAAGTCTGGGGCCAACGTCCTGACTTTC. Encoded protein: CASSPDRVKSGANVLTF.

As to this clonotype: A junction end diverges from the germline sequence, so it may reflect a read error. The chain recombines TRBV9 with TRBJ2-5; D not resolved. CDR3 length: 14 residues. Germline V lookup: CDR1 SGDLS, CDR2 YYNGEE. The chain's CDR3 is CASSGSLYQGTQYF. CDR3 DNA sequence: TGTGCCAGCAGCGGGAGCCTGTACCAAGGGACCCAGTACTTC. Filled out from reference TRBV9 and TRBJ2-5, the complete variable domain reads DSGVTQTPKHLITATGQRVTLRCSPRSGDLSVYWYQQSLDQGLQFLIQYYNGEERAKGNILERFSAQQFPDLHSELNLSSLELGDSALYFCASSGSLYQGTQYFGPGTRLLVL.

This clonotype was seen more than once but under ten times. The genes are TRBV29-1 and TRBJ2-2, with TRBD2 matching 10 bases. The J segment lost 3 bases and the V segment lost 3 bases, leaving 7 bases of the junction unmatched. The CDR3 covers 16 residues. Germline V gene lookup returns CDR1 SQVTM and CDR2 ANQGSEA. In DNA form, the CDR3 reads TGCAGCGTTGAGTCAGCGGGAGGGCCGGACACCGGGGAGCTGTTTTTT. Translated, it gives CSVESAGGPDTGELFF.

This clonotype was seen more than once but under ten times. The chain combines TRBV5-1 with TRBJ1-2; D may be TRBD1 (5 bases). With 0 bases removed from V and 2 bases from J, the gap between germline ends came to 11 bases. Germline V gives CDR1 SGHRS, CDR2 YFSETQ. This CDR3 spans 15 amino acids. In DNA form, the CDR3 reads TGCGCCAGCAGCTTGGGCTGGGGCCCAAACTATGGCTACACCTTC. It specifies CASSLGWGPNYGYTF. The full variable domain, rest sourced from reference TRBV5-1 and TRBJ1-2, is KAGVTQTPRYLIKTRGQQVTLSCSPISGHRSVSWYQQTPGQGLQFLFEYFSETQRNKGNFPGRFSGRQFSNSRSEMNVSTLELGDSALYLCASSLGWGPNYGYTFGSGTRLTVV.

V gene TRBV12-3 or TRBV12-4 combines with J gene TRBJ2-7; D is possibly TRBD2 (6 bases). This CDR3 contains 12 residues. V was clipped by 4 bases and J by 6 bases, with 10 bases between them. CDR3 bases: TGTGCCAGCAGTTCCGGGACTCGCGAGCAGTACTTC. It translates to CASSSGTREQYF.

The CDR3 region has the DNA TGTGCCAGCAGACATACGCTGAGAGGACCCCCGGGTACTGAAGCTTTCTTT. Its translation: CASRHTLRGPPGTEAFF. The chain couples TRBV6-1 to TRBJ1-1; D remains ambiguous. The V gene's germline CDR1 is MNHNS and CDR2 SASEGT. V lost 6 bases, J lost 5 bases, and 25 bases lay in between. The CDR3 contains 17 residues.

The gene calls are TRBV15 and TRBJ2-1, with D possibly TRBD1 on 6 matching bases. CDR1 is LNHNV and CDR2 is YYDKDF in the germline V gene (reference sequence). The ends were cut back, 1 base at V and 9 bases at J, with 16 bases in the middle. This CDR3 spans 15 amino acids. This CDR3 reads CATSRVGGMETEQFF. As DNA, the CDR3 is TGTGCCACCAGCAGAGTTGGGGGCATGGAGACTGAGCAGTTCTTC.

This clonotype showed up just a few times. CDR3 nucleotide sequence: TGTGCCAGCAGCTCATCAGCAGGGGGCAGTGAGCAGTTCTTC. Translated, it gives CASSSSAGGSEQFF. This chain uses TRBV7-3 with TRBJ2-1; 8 bases are shared with TRBD1. V gave up 4 bases and J gave up 9 bases; unmatched junction bases: 8. This CDR3 has 14 residues. Germline V lookup: CDR1 SGHTA, CDR2 FQGTGA.

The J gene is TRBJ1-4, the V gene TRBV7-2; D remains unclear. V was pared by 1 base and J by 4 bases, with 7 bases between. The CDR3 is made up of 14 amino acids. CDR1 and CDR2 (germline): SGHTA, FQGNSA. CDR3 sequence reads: CASSLERLNEKLFF. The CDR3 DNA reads TGTGCCAGCAGCTTAGAACGGCTTAATGAAAAACTGTTTTTT.

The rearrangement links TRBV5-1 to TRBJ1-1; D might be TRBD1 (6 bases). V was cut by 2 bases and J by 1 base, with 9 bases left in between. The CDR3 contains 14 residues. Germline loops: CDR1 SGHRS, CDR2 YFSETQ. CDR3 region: CASSFRGGNTEAFF. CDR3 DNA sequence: TGCGCCAGCAGCTTCAGGGGTGGGAACACTGAAGCTTTCTTT.

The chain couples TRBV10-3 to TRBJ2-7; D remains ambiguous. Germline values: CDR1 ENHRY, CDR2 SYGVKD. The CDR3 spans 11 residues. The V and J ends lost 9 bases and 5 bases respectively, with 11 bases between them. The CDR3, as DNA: TGTGCCATTGGACCGGGCCACGAGCAGTACTTC. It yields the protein CAIGPGHEQYF.

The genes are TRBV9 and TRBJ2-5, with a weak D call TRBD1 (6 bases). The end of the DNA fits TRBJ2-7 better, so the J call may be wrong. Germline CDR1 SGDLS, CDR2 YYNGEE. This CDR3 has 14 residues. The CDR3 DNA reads TGTGCCAGCAGCGTAGAGGCAGGGGCGTACGAGCAGTACTTC. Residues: CASSVEAGAYEQYF.

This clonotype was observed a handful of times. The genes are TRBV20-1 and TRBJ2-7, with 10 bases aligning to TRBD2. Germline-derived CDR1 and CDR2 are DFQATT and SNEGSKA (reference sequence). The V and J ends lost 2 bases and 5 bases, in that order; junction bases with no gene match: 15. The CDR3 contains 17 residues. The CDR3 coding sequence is TGCAGTGCTAGACAGCTTACTAGCGGGACCCTTTACAACGAGCAGTACTTC. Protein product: CSARQLTSGTLYNEQYF.

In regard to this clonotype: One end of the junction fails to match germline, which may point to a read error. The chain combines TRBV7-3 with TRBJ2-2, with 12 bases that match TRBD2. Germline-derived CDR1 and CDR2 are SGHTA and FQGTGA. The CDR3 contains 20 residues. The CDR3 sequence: CASSPQGGLAGGPDTGELFF. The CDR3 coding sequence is TGTGCCAGCAGCCCCCAAGGTGGGCTAGCGGGGGGGCCAGACACTGGGGAGCTGTTTTTT.

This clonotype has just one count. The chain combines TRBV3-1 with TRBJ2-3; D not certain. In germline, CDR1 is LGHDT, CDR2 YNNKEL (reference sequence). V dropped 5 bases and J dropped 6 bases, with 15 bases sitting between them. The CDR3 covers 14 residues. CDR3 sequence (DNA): TGTGCCAGCAGCTACGACCCCCTGGGGGATACGCAGTATTTT. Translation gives CASSYDPLGDTQYF.

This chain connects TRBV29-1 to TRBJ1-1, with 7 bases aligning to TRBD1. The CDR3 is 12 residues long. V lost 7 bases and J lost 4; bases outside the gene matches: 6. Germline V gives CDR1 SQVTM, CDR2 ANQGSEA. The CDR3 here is CSAGDSGTEAFF. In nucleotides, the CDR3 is TGCAGCGCTGGGGACAGCGGCACTGAAGCTTTCTTT.

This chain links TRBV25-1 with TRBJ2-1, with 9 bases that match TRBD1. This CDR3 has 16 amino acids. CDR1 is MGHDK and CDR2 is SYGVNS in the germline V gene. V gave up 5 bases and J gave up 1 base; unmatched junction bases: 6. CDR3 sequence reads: CASSPTGTGSYNEQFF. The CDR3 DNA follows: TGTGCCAGCAGTCCCACCGGGACAGGGTCCTACAATGAGCAGTTCTTC.